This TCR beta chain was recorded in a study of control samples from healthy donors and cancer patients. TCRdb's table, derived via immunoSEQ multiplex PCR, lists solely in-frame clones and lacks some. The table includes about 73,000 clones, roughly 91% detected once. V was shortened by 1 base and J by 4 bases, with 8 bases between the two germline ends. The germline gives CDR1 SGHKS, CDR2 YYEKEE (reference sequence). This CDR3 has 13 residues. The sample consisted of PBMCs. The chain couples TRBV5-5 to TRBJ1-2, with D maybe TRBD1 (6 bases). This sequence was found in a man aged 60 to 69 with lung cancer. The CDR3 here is CASSLTGFYGYTF. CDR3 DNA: TGTGCCAGCAGCTTGACAGGGTTCTATGGCTACACCTTC.